The 10 T cell receptor beta chains below all came from one sample that was sequenced in a study of blood T cell repertoires in COVID-19. The table came from immunoSEQ multiplex PCR; TCRdb's copy has only in-frame clones and leaves some out. The sample yields roughly 250,000 clones, around 80% seen once. The sample was peripheral blood. All receptors come from a woman between 40 and 50 years old with active or convalescent COVID-19.

The CDR3 DNA sequence: TGTGCCAGCAGTCCCGGGGAGGGGAGGGTACCTGGGAACACTGAAGCTTTCTTT. Encoded protein: CASSPGEGRVPGNTEAFF. The rearrangement joins TRBV3-1 (or the pseudogene TRBV3-2) to TRBJ1-1; D is perhaps TRBD1 (5 bases). V was clipped by 6 bases and J by 1 base, with 24 bases between them. CDR1 LGHDT and CDR2 YNNKEL come from the germline V gene (reference sequence). The CDR3 contains 18 residues.

Comment on this clone: A much larger clone differs by one base, so this may be a read error. The chain carries TRBV6-5 and TRBJ1-2; a possible D gene is TRBD1 (6 bases). Germline V gives CDR1 MNHEY, CDR2 SVGAGI. Deletions cut 2 bases from V and 3 bases from J, with 7 bases between. The CDR3 loop spans 13 amino acids. The CDR3 DNA is TGTGCCAGCAGTTACAGGGGGTACTATGGCTACACCTTC. This translates into CASSYRGYYGYTF.

The chain couples TRBV6-1 to TRBJ2-3; 11 positions match TRBD2. The germline V gene has CDR1 MNHNS and CDR2 SASEGT. This CDR3 spans 16 amino acids. V shed 3 bases and J 7 bases; nucleotides not matched to a gene: 9. DNA of the CDR3: TGTGCCAGCAGTGAGGGACTAGCGGTGATTGGAAATACGCAGTATTTT. Translated: CASSEGLAVIGNTQYF.

This clone came up once. The chain employs TRBV11-3 and TRBJ2-1, with a tentative D call TRBD2 (7 bases). From germline, CDR1 is SGHNT and CDR2 YENEEA. Deletions cut 7 bases from V and 4 bases from J, with 17 bases between. This CDR3 is 15 amino acids long. CDR3 bases: TGTGCCAGCACCCAGGGGAGGGGAGGGTACAATGAGCAGTTCTTC. It codes for CASTQGRGGYNEQFF. The variable domain in full, with the rest retrieved from reference TRBV11-3 and TRBJ2-1, is EAGVVQSPRYKIIEKKQPVAFWCNPISGHNTLYWYLQNLGQGPELLIRYENEEAVDDSQLPKDRFSAERLKGVDSTLKIQPAELGDSAVYLCASTQGRGGYNEQFFGPGTRLTVL.

This clone was observed a few times. The identical CDR3 is also encoded by other nucleotide sequences in the sample. V gene TRBV6-5 combines with J gene TRBJ1-1; TRBD1 is a possible D gene (6 bases). Trimming shortened V by 2 bases and J by 1 base, and 8 bases separated the two germline ends. The length of the CDR3 is 14 residues. The V gene's germline CDR1 is MNHEY and CDR2 SVGAGI. The CDR3 region has the DNA TGTGCCAGCAGTTACCTACAGGGGAACACTGAAGCTTTCTTT. This codes for CASSYLQGNTEAFF.

The rearrangement links TRBV30 to TRBJ1-1; D may be TRBD1 (5 bases). Germline CDR1 reads GTSNPN; CDR2 reads SVGIG (reference sequence). The length of the CDR3 is 15 residues. V was trimmed by 2 bases and J by 3 bases, leaving 16 bases between them. The CDR3 sequence is CAWSPTSGLDTEAFF. CDR3 DNA sequence: TGTGCCTGGAGTCCGACCTCAGGGTTGGACACTGAAGCTTTCTTT.

The genes are TRBV10-3 and TRBJ2-7; D is possibly TRBD1 (5 bases). Germline loops: CDR1 ENHRY, CDR2 SYGVKD. The CDR3 has 17 residues. Trimming shortened V by 5 bases and J by 1 base, and 21 bases separated the two germline ends. This CDR3 is CAISSQSGFFESYEQYF. CDR3 bases: TGTGCCATCAGTTCTCAATCAGGGTTTTTTGAGTCCTACGAGCAGTACTTC.

The CDR3 loop reads CASSSPTGGSYNEQFF. CDR3 nucleotides: TGTGCCAGCAGCTCGCCGACAGGGGGCTCCTACAATGAGCAGTTCTTC. The J gene is TRBJ2-1, the V gene TRBV5-6, with 9 bases identical to TRBD1. V was clipped by 3 bases and J by 0 bases; unmatched bases: 4. Germline CDR1 and CDR2: SGHDT and YYEEEE. The CDR3 spans 16 residues.

Note on this clone: The same CDR3 also results from other DNA sequences found in this sample. The chain combines TRBV7-3 with TRBJ2-1; TRBD2 agrees at 11 bases. The CDR3 contains 17 residues. The germline V gene encodes CDR1 SGHTA and CDR2 FQGTGA. With 5 bases clipped from V and 1 base from J, the junction kept 7 bases outside the gene matches. The CDR3 DNA reads as TGTGCCAGCAGCCCAACTAGCGGGGGAGGTTCCTACAATGAGCAGTTCTTC. Amino acids: CASSPTSGGGSYNEQFF.

The J gene is TRBJ2-3, the V gene TRBV5-4, with 9 bases lining up with TRBD1. CDR1 SGHNT and CDR2 YYREEE come from the germline V gene (reference sequence). The CDR3 covers 14 residues. The trim removed 0 bases at V and 4 bases at J, leaving 0 bases unmatched. CDR3 amino acids: CASSLGTGADTQYF. CDR3 bases: TGTGCCAGCAGCTTGGGGACAGGGGCAGATACGCAGTATTTT.